Detailed here is one T cell receptor beta chain. This record comes from a study of blood T cell repertoires in COVID-19. Study-level background: Both acute and convalescent COVID-19 samples were obtained from the United States, Italy and Spain. In each case, the material was cDNA or gDNA derived from T cells, B-cell-depleted T cells, or PBMCs.

Authors' methods: Cell counts per sample came from amplifying reference gene primers. Libraries were prepared by immunoSEQ multiplex PCR; TCRdb keeps only in-frame clonotypes and omits some of them. V, J and clone size are those of that table, while D and trimming were read from the DNA. The table shows 87,000 or so clones, with around 87% occurring only once. The V gene end was trimmed by 3 bases and the J gene end by 3 bases; junction bases not matched to a gene: 9. The CDR3 runs 16 residues. Looked up from germline, CDR1 is LNHNV and CDR2 is YYDKDF (reference sequence). The TCR was taken from a man aged 40-55 years with acute or convalescent COVID-19. The sequenced material came from peripheral blood. The chain combines TRBV15 with TRBJ2-3; 7 positions agree with TRBD2. CDR3 DNA: TGTGCCACCAGCAGGCCCACTAGCGTAGTTACAGATACGCAGTATTTT. Its protein product is CATSRPTSVVTDTQYF.